One sample yielded the 6 T cell receptor beta chains listed below, sequenced in a study of T cell responses to AZD1222 COVID-19 vaccine. The data were produced by immunoSEQ multiplex PCR, yet TCRdb's version contains in-frame clones alone and is incomplete. The table lists 150,000 or so clones, approximately 91% of them singletons, with 0.9% to 1.2% in the top ten. Source: peripheral blood, taken 28 days after the second AZD1222 dose. Receptors originate from an adult who received the AZD1222 COVID-19 vaccine.

The chain uses TRBV4-2 and TRBJ2-2, with 8 bases lining up with TRBD2. CDR1 LGHNA and CDR2 YNFKEQ come from the germline V gene. CDR3 length equals 21 residues. After removal of 1 base from V and 5 bases from J, the junction contained 21 bases not matched to a gene. The CDR3 sequence is CASSQAGLGGDSGMVTGELFF. In nucleotides, the CDR3 is TGTGCCAGCAGCCAAGCAGGCTTGGGCGGGGATAGCGGGATGGTAACCGGGGAGCTGTTTTTT.

The chain uses TRBV6-5 and TRBJ2-7; D unclear. The V gene's germline CDR1 is MNHEY and CDR2 SVGAGI. CDR3 size: 13 residues. V dropped 7 bases and J dropped 2 bases, with 12 bases sitting between them. The CDR3 region is CASKYLETYEQYF. CDR3 nucleotide sequence: TGTGCCAGCAAATATTTGGAAACCTACGAGCAGTACTTC.

The genes are TRBV5-1 and TRBJ2-7; 11 bases are a match to TRBD2. Germline loops: CDR1 SGHRS, CDR2 YFSETQ. There are 13 residues in the CDR3. V was pared by 2 bases and J by 6 bases, with 1 base of the junction left unmatched. CDR3 in amino acids: CASSLTSGSEQYF. The CDR3 DNA is TGCGCCAGCAGCTTAACTAGCGGGAGCGAGCAGTACTTC.

The V and J genes are TRBV29-1 and TRBJ2-3, with a tentative D call TRBD1 (5 bases). Trimming stripped 7 bases from V and 0 bases from J, with 29 bases between. The CDR3 is 19 residues long. The germline V gene has CDR1 SQVTM and CDR2 ANQGSEA. The CDR3 protein is CSAIRQHPRKKASTDTQYF. In nucleotides, the CDR3 is TGCAGCGCGATAAGACAGCATCCTCGAAAAAAAGCTAGCACAGATACGCAGTATTTT.

The chain uses TRBV5-1 and TRBJ2-1, with a weak D call TRBD1 (6 bases). The CDR3 runs to 13 residues. V lost 1 base and J 7 bases, leaving 9 bases between the germline ends. Germline assignment: CDR1 SGHRS and CDR2 YFSETQ. The CDR3 loop is CASSLSGVNEQFF. As DNA, the CDR3 is TGCGCCAGCAGCTTGTCAGGGGTGAATGAGCAGTTCTTC. The entire variable domain, with the rest obtained from reference TRBV5-1 and TRBJ2-1, is as follows: KAGVTQTPRYLIKTRGQQVTLSCSPISGHRSVSWYQQTPGQGLQFLFEYFSETQRNKGNFPGRFSGRQFSNSRSEMNVSTLELGDSALYLCASSLSGVNEQFFGPGTRLTVL.

The chain has TRBV24-1 and TRBJ1-3; the D gene is possibly TRBD1 (6 bases). Germline V gene sequence: CDR1 KGHDR, CDR2 SFDVKD. The CDR3 has 17 amino acids. Trimming took 3 bases from V and 0 from J, leaving 14 bases between them. The CDR3 is CATSDTSGDFSGNTIYF. CDR3 bases: TGTGCCACCAGTGATACATCAGGGGACTTCTCTGGAAACACCATATATTTT.